Reported below is one T cell receptor (beta chain). This clonotype was detected only a few times. The clone's antigen remains unknown. No much larger clone exists at a distance of one base, and base qualities are not known. CDR1 and CDR2 are read off the germline V gene (reference sequence) as MNHNY and SVGAGI. V and J are truncated by 7 bases and 2 bases respectively, leaving an intervening sequence of 9 bases. The CDR3 contains 13 residues, cysteine and phenylalanine counted. Just the 39-base CDR3 DNA is kept, in frame starting at base 1. The data stem from a study of spatial heterogeneity in lung cancer (dated by TCRdb to between 2019 and 2020). For context, the study as a whole: More beta-chain than alpha-chain transcripts were consistently detected, likely reflecting higher beta-chain transcript abundance. Nonsynonymous mutation counts, determined by whole-exome sequencing of tumor tissue, were related to features of the TCR repertoire. In the raw uncorrected reads, each unique combination of TCR and UMI appeared on average more than ten times. At surgery, over 200 tumor regions, 64 matched nontumor lung samples and 45 to 60 PBMC samples were TCR-sequenced for both alpha and beta chains. In non-small cell lung cancer, the study quantitatively compared TCR alpha and beta repertoires across several tumor regions, matched nontumor lung, and blood. The study at large found these results: Additional single-cell paired TCR alpha and beta sequencing was considered necessary to confirm, at a functional level, the hypothesis that regional TCRs recognize regional mutations. Ubiquitous expanded tumor TCRs were detected in blood more often at tumor resection than at routine follow-up.

The sample's time point label is to be understood as: sample taken at primary tumor resection. Whole RNA extracted from tumor and nontumor lung tissue, or from cryopreserved PBMC samples, was used for TCR sequencing without cell sorting. Samples were obtained from approximately 77 patients with early-stage, untreated non-small cell lung cancer from the lung TRACERx cohort. Only patients for whom sufficient RNA was available from at least two tumor regions were selected for TCR sequencing. Receptor amplification or capture employed 5' RACE. Reads for this sample came from a NextSeq 500. In the TCR library protocol, a unique molecular identifier was attached to each TCR cDNA molecule so that PCR and sequencing errors could be corrected. From the authors' description of their analysis: TCR identification, UMI-based error correction and CDR3 extraction were all carried out with Decombinator tools. Expanded TCRs were defined as those above a frequency of 2 per 1,000, corresponding to the top 1% of the tumor frequency distribution. Renyi diversity was computed with the R vegan package after each repertoire had been subsampled 100 times to 5,000 TCRs. To build CDR3 similarity networks, amino acid triplet string-kernel similarity was used, and CDR3s were connected when their pairwise similarity was above 0.82. Using fastp at Q25 and MiXCR, TCRdb reprocessed the public reads and kept productive beta chains. Every CDR3 protein is listed once, alongside the most common genes and DNA of its rows. TCRdb, not the original authors, processed these V and J calls. This sample comprises tens of thousands of distinct CDR3 sequences, 12% of them detected only once. The ten largest account for around two fifths of the sample.

The starting material was PBMCs, obtained at surgery. This chain joins TRBV6-6 to TRBJ1-5; no D segment can be confidently identified. This receptor was obtained from a female donor with early-stage non-small cell lung cancer. For the CDR3, the sequence is CASNAARNQPQHF. The bases are TGTGCCAGCAACGCGGCCCGCAATCAGCCCCAGCATTTT.